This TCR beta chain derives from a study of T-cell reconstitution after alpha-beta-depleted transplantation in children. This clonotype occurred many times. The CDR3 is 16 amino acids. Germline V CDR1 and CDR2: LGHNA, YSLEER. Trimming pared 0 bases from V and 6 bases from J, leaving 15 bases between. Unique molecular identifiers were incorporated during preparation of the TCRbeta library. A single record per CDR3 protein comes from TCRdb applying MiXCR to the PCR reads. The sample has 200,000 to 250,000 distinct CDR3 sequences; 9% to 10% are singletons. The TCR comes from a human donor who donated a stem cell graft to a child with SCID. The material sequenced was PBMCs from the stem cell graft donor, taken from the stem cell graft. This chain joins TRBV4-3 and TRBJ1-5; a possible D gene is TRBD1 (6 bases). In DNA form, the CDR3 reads TGCGCCAGCAGCCAAGACCAGTCGGAGGGGGGTCAGCCCCAGCATTTT. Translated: CASSQDQSEGGQPQHF.